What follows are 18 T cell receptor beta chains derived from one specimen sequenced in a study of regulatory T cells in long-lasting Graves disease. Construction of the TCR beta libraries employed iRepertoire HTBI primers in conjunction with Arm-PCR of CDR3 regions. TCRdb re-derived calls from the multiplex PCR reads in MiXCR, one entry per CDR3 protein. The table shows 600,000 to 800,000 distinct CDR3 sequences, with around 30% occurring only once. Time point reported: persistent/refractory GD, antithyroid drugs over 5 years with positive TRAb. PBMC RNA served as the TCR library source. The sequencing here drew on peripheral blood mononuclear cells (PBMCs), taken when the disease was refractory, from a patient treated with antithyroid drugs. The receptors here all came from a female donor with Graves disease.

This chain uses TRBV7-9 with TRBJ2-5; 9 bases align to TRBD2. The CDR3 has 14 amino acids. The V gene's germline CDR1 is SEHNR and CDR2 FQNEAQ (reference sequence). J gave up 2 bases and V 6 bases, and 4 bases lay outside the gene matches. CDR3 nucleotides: TGTGCCAGCAGTAGCGGGAGATTACAAGAGACCCAGTACTTC. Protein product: CASSSGRLQETQYF.

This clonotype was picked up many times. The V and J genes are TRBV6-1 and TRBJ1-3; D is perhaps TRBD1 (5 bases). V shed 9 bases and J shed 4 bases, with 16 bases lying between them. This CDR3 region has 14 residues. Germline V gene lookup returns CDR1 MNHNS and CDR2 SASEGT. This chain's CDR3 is CASTWDRAGNTIYF. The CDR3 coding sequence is TGTGCCAGTACCTGGGACCGGGCCGGAAACACCATATATTTT.

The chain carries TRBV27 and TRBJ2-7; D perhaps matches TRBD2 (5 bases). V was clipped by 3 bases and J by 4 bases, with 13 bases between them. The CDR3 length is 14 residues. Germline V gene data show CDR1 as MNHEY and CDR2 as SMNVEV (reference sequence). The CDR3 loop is CASSFQAPGYEQYF. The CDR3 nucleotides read TGTGCCAGCAGTTTTCAAGCCCCGGGGTACGAGCAGTACTTC.

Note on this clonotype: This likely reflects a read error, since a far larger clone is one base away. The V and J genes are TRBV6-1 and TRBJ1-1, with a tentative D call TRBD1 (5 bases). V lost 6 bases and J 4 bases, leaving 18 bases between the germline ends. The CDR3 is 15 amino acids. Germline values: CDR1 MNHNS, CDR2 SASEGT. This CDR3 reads CASSPPEGLITEAFF. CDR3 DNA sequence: TGTGCCAGCAGCCCCCCCGAGGGGCTCATCACTGAAGCTTTCTTT.

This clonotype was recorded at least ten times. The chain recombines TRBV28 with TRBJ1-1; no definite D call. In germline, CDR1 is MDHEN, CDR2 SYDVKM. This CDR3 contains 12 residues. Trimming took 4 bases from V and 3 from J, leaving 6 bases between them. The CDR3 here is CASSYVHTEAFF. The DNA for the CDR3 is TGTGCCAGCAGTTATGTCCACACTGAAGCTTTCTTT. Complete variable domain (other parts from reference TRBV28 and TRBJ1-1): DVKVTQSSRYLVKRTGEKVFLECVQDMDHENMFWYRQDPGLGLRLIYFSYDVKMKEKGDIPEGYSVSREKKERFSLILESASTNQTSMYLCASSYVHTEAFFGQGTRLTVV.

The CDR3 DNA reads TGTGCCAGCAGTTTATTATGGCGGGGGGGGGACAATGAGCAGTTCTTC. Translated: CASSLLWRGGDNEQFF. The rearrangement joins TRBV27 to TRBJ2-1; 9 bases line up with TRBD2. J lost 5 bases, V lost 1 base, and 6 bases had no gene match. Germline V lookup: CDR1 MNHEY, CDR2 SMNVEV (reference sequence). The CDR3 consists of 16 residues.

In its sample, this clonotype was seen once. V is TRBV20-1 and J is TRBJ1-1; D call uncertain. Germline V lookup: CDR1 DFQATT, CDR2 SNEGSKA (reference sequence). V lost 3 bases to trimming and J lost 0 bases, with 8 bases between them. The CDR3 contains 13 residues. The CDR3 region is CSARAEMNTEAFF. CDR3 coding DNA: TGCAGTGCTAGGGCCGAAATGAACACTGAAGCTTTCTTT.

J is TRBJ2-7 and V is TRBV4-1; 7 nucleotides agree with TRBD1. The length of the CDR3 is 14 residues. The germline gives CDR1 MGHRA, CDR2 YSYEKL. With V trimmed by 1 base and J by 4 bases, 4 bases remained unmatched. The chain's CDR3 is CASSQVQGEYEQYF. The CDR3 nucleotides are TGCGCCAGCAGCCAAGTCCAGGGGGAGTACGAGCAGTACTTC.

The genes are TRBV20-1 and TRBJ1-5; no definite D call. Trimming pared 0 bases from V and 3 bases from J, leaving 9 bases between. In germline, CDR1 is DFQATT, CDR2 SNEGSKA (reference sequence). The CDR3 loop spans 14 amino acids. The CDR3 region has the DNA TGCAGTGCTAGAGATGATACACCCAATCAGCCCCAGCATTTT. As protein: CSARDDTPNQPQHF.

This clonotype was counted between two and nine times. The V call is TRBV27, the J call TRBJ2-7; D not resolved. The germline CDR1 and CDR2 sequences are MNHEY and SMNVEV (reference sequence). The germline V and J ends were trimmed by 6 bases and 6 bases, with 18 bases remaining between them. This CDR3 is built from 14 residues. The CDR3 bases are TGTGCCAGCAGCTTGGACGCGTTTTCCGGCGAGCAGTACTTC. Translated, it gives CASSLDAFSGEQYF.

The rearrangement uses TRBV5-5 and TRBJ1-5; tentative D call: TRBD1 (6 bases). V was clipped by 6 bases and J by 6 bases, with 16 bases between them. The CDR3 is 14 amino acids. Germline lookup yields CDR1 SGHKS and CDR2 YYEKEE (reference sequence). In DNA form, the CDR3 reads TGTGCCAGCAACCGGGGGGGGGCGGGTCAGCCCCAGCATTTT. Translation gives CASNRGGAGQPQHF.

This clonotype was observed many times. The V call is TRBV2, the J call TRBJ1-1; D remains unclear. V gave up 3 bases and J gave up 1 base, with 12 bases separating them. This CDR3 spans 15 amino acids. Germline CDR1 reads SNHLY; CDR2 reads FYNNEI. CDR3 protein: CASSEWVTGNTEAFF. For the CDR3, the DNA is TGTGCCAGCAGTGAGTGGGTAACGGGGAACACTGAAGCTTTCTTT.

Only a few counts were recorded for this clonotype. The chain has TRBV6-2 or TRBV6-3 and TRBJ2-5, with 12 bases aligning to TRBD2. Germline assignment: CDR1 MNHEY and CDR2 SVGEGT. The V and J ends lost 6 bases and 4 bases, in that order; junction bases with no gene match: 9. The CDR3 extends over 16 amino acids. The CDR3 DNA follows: TGTGCCAGCAGCGTCCTAGCGGGAGGGCCTCGAGAGACCCAGTACTTC. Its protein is CASSVLAGGPRETQYF.

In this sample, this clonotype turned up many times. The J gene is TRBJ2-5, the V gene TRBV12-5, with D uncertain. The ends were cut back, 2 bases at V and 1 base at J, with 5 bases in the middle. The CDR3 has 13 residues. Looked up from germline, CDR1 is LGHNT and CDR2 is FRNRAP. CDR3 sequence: CASGLYPQETQYF. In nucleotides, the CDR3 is TGTGCTAGTGGTTTGTACCCCCAAGAGACCCAGTACTTC.

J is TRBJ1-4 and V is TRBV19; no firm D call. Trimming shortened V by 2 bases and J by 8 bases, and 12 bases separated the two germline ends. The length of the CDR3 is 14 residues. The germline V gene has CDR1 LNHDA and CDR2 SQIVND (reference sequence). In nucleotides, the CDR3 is TGTGCCAGTAGTATAAGGAAGGACGGGGAAAAACTGTTTTTT. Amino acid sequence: CASSIRKDGEKLFF. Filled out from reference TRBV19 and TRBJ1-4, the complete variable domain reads DGGITQSPKYLFRKEGQNVTLSCEQNLNHDAMYWYRQDPGQGLRLIYYSQIVNDFQKGDIAEGYSVSREKKESFPLTVTSAQKNPTAFYLCASSIRKDGEKLFFGSGTQLSVL.

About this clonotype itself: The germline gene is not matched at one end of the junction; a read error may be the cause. CDR3: CASSFGPIYGCTF. The DNA for the CDR3 is TGTGCCAGCAGCTTCGGGCCCATCTATGGCTGCACCTTC. V usage is TRBV7-2 and J usage is TRBJ1-2; the D is unclear. Germline CDR1 is SGHTA and CDR2 is FQGNSA. This CDR3 has 13 amino acids.

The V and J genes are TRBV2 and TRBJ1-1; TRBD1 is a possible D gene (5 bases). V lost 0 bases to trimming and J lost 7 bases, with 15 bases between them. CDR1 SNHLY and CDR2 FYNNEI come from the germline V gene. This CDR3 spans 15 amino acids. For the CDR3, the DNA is TGTGCCAGCAGTGAAGCACCGACTGGGGGTGGTGAAGCTTTCTTT. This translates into CASSEAPTGGGEAFF.

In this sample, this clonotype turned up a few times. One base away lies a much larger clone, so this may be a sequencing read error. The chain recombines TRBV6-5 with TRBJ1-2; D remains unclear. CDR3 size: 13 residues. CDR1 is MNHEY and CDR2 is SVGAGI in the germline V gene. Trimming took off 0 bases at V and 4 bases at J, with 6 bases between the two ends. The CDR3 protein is CASSYSTVYGYTF. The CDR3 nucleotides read TGTGCCAGCAGTTACTCGACGGTCTATGGCTACACCTTC.